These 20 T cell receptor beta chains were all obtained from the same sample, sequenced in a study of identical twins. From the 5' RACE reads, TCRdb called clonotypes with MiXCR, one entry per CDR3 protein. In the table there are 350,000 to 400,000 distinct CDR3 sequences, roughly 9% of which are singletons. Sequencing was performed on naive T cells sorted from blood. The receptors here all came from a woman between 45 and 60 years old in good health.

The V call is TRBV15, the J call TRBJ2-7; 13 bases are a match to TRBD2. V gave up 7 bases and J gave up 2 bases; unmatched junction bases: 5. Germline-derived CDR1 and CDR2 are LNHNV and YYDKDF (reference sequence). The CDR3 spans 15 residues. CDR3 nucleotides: TGTGCCACCATGCCGGGACTAGCGGGAACCTACGAGCAGTACTTC. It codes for CATMPGLAGTYEQYF.

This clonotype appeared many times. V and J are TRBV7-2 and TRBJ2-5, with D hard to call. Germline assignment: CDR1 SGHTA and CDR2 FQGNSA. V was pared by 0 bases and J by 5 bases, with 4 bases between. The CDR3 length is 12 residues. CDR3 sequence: CASSLAYETQYF. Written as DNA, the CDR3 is TGTGCCAGCAGCTTAGCCTATGAGACCCAGTACTTC.

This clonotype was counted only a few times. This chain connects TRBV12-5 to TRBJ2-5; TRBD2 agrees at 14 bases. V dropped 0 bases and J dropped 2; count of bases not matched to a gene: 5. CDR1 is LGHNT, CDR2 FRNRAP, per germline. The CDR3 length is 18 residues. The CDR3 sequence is CASGLVLGLAGDQETQYF. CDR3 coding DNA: TGTGCTAGTGGTTTGGTACTGGGACTAGCGGGAGATCAAGAGACCCAGTACTTC.

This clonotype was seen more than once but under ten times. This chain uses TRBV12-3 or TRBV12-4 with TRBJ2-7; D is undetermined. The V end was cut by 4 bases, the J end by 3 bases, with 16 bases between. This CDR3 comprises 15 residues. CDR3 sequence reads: CASSSFRVGIYEQYF. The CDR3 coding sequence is TGTGCCAGCAGTTCTTTTCGGGTGGGGATCTACGAGCAGTACTTC.

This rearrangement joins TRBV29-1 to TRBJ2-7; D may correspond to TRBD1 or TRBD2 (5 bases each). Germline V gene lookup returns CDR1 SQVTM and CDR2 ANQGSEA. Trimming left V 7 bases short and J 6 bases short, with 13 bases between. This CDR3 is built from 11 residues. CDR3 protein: CSARDQGEQYV. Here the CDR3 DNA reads TGCAGCGCACGGGACCAGGGCGAGCAGTACGTC.

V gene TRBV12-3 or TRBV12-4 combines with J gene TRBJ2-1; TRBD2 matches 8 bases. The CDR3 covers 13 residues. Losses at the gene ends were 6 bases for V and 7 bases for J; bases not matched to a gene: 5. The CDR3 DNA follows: TGTGCCAGCAGGAGCGGGAGACGGAATGAGCAGTTCTTC. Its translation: CASRSGRRNEQFF.

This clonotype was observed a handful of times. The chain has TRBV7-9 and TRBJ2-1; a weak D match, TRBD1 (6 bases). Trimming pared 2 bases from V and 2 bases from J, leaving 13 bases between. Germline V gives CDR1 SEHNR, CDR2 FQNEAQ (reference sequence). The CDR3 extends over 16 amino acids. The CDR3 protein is CASSLIGQGPYNEQFF. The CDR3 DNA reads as TGTGCCAGCAGCTTAATAGGGCAGGGGCCCTACAATGAGCAGTTCTTC.

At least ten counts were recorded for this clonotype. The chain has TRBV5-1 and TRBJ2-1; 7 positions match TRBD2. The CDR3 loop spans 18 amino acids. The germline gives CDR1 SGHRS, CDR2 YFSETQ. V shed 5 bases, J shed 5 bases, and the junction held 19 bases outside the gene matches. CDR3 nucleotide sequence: TGCGCCAGCAGTTTCGGACTAGTAGCTATTGGGGCTAACAATGAGCAGTTCTTC. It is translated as CASSFGLVAIGANNEQFF.

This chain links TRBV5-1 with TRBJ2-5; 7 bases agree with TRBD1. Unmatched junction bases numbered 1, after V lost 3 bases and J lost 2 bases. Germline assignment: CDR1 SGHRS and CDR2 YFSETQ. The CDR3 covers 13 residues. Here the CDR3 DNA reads TGCGCCAGCAGCTCGGGACAGCAAGAGACCCAGTACTTC. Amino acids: CASSSGQQETQYF.

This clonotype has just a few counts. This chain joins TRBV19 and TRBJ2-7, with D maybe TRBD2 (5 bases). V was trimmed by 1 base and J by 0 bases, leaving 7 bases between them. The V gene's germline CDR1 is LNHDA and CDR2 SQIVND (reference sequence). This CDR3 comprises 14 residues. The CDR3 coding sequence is TGTGCCAGTAGTATAGCGGGGAGCTCCTACGAGCAGTACTTC. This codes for CASSIAGSSYEQYF.

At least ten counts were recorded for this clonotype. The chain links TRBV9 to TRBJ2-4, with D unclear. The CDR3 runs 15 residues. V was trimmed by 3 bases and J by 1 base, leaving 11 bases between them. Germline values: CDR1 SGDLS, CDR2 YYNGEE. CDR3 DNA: TGTGCCAGCAGCGATGGGCGTCGGGCCAAAAACATTCAGTACTTC. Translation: CASSDGRRAKNIQYF.

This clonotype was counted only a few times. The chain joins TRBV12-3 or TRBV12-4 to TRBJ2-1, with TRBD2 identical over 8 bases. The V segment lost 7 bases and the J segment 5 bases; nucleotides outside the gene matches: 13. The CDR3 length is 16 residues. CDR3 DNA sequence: TGTGCCAGCACCCTAAGGAGCGGGAGTCTGAACAATGAGCAGTTCTTC. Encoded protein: CASTLRSGSLNNEQFF.

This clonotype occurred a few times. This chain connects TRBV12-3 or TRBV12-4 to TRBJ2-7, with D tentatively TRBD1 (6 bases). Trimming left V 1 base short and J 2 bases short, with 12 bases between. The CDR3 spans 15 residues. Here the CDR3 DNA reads TGTGCCAGCAGTTTAGTTAAGGGGGTAACCTACGAGCAGTACGTC. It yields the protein CASSLVKGVTYEQYV.

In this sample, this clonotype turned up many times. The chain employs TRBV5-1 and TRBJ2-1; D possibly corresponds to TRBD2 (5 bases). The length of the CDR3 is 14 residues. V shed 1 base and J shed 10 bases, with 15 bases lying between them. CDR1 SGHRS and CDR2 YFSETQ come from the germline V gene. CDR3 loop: CASSLSRVRDEQFF. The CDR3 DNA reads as TGCGCCAGCAGCTTGTCGCGGGTCAGAGACGAGCAGTTCTTC.

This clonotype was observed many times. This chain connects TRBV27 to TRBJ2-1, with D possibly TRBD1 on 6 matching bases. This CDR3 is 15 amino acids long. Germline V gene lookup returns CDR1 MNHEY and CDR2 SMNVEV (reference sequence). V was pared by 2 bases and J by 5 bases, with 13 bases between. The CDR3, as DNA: TGTGCCAGCAGTTTAGCAGGGGCTTACGACAATGAGCAGTTCTTC. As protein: CASSLAGAYDNEQFF.

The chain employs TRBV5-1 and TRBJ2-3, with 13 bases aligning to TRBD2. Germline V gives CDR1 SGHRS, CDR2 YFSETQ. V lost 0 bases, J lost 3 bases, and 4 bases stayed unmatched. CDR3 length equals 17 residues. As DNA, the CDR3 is TGCGCCAGCAGCTTGGGACTACTAGCGGGAGGGACAGATACGCAGTATTTT. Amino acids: CASSLGLLAGGTDTQYF.

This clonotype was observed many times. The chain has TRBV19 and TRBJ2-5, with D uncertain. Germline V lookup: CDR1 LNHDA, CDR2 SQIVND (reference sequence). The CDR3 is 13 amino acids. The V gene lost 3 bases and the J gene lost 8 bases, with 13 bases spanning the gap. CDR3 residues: CASSILGADTQYF. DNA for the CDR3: TGTGCCAGTAGTATCTTGGGCGCAGACACCCAGTACTTC.

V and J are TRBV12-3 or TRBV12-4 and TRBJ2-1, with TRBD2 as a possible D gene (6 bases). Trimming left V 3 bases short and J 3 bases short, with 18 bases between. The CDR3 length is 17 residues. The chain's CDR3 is CASSLGGLHPVYNEQFF. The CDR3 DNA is TGTGCCAGCAGTTTGGGGGGACTGCACCCTGTCTACAATGAGCAGTTCTTC.

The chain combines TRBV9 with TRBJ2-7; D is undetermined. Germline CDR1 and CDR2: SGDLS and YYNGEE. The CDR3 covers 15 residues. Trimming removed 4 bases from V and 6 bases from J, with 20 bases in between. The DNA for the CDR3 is TGTGCCAGCAGCCCTCCCGGGTCCTTGGGTGGCGAGCAGTACTTC. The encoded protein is CASSPPGSLGGEQYF.

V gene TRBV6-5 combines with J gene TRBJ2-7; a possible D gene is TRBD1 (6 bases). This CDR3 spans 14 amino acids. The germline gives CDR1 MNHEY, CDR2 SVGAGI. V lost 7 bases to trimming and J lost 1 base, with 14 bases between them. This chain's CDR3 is CASMRQVGSYEQYV. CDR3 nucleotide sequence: TGTGCCAGCATGCGACAGGTGGGGTCCTACGAGCAGTACGTC.